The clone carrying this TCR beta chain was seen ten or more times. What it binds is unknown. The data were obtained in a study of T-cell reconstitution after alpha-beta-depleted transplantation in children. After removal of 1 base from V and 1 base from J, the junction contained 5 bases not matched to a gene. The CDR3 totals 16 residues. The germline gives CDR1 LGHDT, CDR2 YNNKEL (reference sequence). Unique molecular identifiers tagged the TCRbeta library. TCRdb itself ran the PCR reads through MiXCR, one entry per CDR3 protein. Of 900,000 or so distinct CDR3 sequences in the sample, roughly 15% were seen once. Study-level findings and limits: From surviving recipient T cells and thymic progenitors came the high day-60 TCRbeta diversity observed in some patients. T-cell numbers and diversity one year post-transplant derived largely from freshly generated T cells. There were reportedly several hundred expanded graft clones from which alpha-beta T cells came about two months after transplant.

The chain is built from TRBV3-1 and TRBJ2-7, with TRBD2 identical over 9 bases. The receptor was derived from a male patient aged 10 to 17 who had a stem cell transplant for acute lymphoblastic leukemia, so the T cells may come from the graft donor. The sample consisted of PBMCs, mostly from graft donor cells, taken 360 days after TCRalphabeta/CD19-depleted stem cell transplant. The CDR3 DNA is TGTGCCAGCAGCCAAGGCGGGAGGGGGCCGTCCTACGAGCAGTACTTC. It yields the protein CASSQGGRGPSYEQYF.